These 13 T cell receptor beta chains were sequenced from one sample in a study of blood T cell repertoires in COVID-19. Assay used: immunoSEQ multiplex PCR; TCRdb lists only in-frame clones, some missing. The sample lists around 260,000 clones; approximately 92% were seen once. Sequences were obtained from peripheral blood. These receptors all stem from a person aged 18-29 years with COVID-19, enrolled during active disease.

This clone was seen a single time. V gene TRBV18 combines with J gene TRBJ2-5; possibly TRBD1 for D (6 bases). Germline-derived CDR1 and CDR2 are KGHSH and LQKENI. This CDR3 spans 14 amino acids. V dropped 2 bases and J dropped 2 bases, with 9 bases sitting between them. The CDR3 is CASSPGGGQETQYF. The DNA of the CDR3 is TGTGCCAGCTCACCAGGGGGCGGACAAGAGACCCAGTACTTC.

This sequence joins TRBV30 and TRBJ1-5, with a possible D match to TRBD1 (6 bases). V lost 5 bases and J 2 bases, leaving 16 bases between the germline ends. Germline-derived CDR1 and CDR2 are GTSNPN and SVGIG (reference sequence). This CDR3 is 15 amino acids long. The CDR3 is CAWGHQGSGNQPQHF. CDR3 DNA: TGTGCCTGGGGACACCAGGGGTCCGGCAATCAGCCCCAGCATTTT.

V is TRBV28 and J is TRBJ1-2, with 8 nucleotides matching TRBD1. The V segment lost 4 bases and the J segment 7 bases; nucleotides outside the gene matches: 5. Germline loops: CDR1 MDHEN, CDR2 SYDVKM. The CDR3 loop spans 13 amino acids. The CDR3 DNA reads as TGTGCCAGCAGTTGGGACAGGAGCACTGGCTACACCTTC. The encoded protein is CASSWDRSTGYTF.

The rearrangement uses TRBV4-1 and TRBJ2-1; 10 nucleotides match TRBD2. This CDR3 has 16 residues. V was pared by 1 base and J by 7 bases, with 7 bases of the junction left unmatched. Germline V CDR1 and CDR2: MGHRA, YSYEKL. The DNA of the CDR3 is TGCGCCAGCAGCCAAGTTCCGGCTAGCGGGGGAAATGAGCAGTTCTTC. Translated: CASSQVPASGGNEQFF.

The V call is TRBV6-5, the J call TRBJ1-2; 9 positions agree with TRBD1. CDR1 MNHEY and CDR2 SVGAGI come from the germline V gene. With 0 bases clipped from V and 8 bases from J, the junction kept 10 bases outside the gene matches. The CDR3 totals 16 residues. The CDR3 spells CASSYSGTGYGWGYTF. DNA of the CDR3: TGTGCCAGCAGTTACTCTGGGACAGGGTACGGGTGGGGCTACACCTTC.

J is TRBJ2-3 and V is TRBV5-4, with D tentatively TRBD2 (6 bases). This CDR3 comprises 15 residues. Trimming took off 4 bases at V and 1 base at J, with 13 bases between the two ends. Germline assignment: CDR1 SGHNT and CDR2 YYREEE (reference sequence). The DNA of the CDR3 is TGTGCCAGCAGCCCGTGGGGCGGGGGCACAGATACGCAGTATTTT. The encoded protein is CASSPWGGGTDTQYF.

The CDR3 DNA reads TGTGCCAGCAGCTTATTTTCTAACACCGGGGAGCTGTTTTTT. Its translation: CASSLFSNTGELFF. This chain uses TRBV7-2 with TRBJ2-2; no clear D gene. The CDR3 spans 14 residues. Trimming removed 2 bases from V and 2 bases from J, with 6 bases in between. Germline V lookup: CDR1 SGHTA, CDR2 FQGNSA.

The chain is built from TRBV11-2 and TRBJ1-1; 8 bases line up with TRBD1. The germline CDR1 and CDR2 sequences are SGHAT and FQNNGV. This CDR3 region has 13 residues. Germline trimming cut 5 bases from V and 8 bases from J; bases unmatched to any gene: 7. CDR3 coding DNA: TGTGCCAGCAGCCTGCCCTGGACAGGGGAAGCTTTCTTT. The encoded protein is CASSLPWTGEAFF.

The rearrangement uses TRBV24-1 and TRBJ2-2; 10 bases map to TRBD2. Germline V gene data show CDR1 as KGHDR and CDR2 as SFDVKD. The CDR3 runs to 16 residues. The V segment lost 4 bases and the J segment 1 base; nucleotides outside the gene matches: 2. DNA for the CDR3: TGTGCCACCAGTGACTCTAGCGGGGGGAACACCGGGGAGCTGTTTTTT. It encodes CATSDSSGGNTGELFF.

The rearrangement links TRBV6-6 to TRBJ1-1; 11 bases map to TRBD1. The CDR3 is 16 residues long. Per the germline V gene, CDR1 is MNHNY and CDR2 is SVGAGI (reference sequence). The V segment lost 5 bases and the J segment 3 bases; nucleotides outside the gene matches: 8. CDR3 nucleotides: TGTGCCAGCAGTCCCAGGACAGGGGGCTTAGACACTGAAGCTTTCTTT. It specifies CASSPRTGGLDTEAFF.

The J gene is TRBJ2-4, the V gene TRBV5-6, with a possible D match to TRBD2 (6 bases). CDR1 and CDR2 from the germline V gene are SGHDT and YYEEEE. V shed 4 bases and J shed 3 bases, with 17 bases lying between them. The CDR3 sequence is 16 residues long. CDR3 sequence reads: CASSRLGMGDKNIQYF. CDR3 in DNA: TGTGCCAGCAGCCGACTAGGGATGGGAGACAAAAACATTCAGTACTTC.

The chain has TRBV12-3 or TRBV12-4 and TRBJ1-1; 9 bases agree with TRBD1. This CDR3 spans 13 amino acids. V shed 7 bases, J shed 4 bases, and the junction held 4 bases outside the gene matches. CDR3 loop: CASIMTGGTEAFF. The CDR3 nucleotides read TGTGCCAGCATCATGACAGGGGGCACTGAAGCTTTCTTT.

The V call is TRBV3-1 (or the pseudogene TRBV3-2), the J call TRBJ1-4; 9 nucleotides align to TRBD1. CDR1 and CDR2 (germline): LGHDT, YNNKEL (reference sequence). V lost 3 bases to trimming and J lost 7 bases; unmatched junction nucleotides: 6. The CDR3 loop spans 15 amino acids. CDR3 DNA sequence: TGTGCCAGCAGCCAGGGACAGGGAGGATTTGAAAAACTGTTTTTT. The encoded protein is CASSQGQGGFEKLFF.